This TCR beta chain is drawn from a study of neurological immune-mediated disorders. The cDNA was synthesized by means of template-switch 5'RACE, which was carried out with 10-nucleotide random UMIs. A single run covered 15-18 subjects with over 170 million TCR-beta sequences. TCRdb ran MiXCR on the 5' RACE reads and lists one entry per CDR3 protein. The table records about 92,000 distinct CDR3 sequences, around 3.4% of them present only once. This clonotype was recorded at least ten times. Its specificity is unknown. Points from the study as a whole: Phylogenetic grouping assigned the repertoires of 18 of 34 multiple sclerosis patients to a single related-CDR3 cluster, representing a possible signature. The level of TCR clonal expansion was highest in patients with HTLV-1-associated myelopathy and lowest in multiple sclerosis, where it fell below the level seen in healthy controls.

The sequenced sample consisted of PBMCs. The sequence derives from a woman between 50 and 59 years old with multiple sclerosis.

CDR3 protein: CAVIGQGEMGYTF. CDR3 in DNA: TGTGCCGTAATCGGGCAGGGGGAAATGGGCTACACCTTC. The chain carries TRBV10-3 and TRBJ1-2, with TRBD1 identical over 7 bases. The V and J ends lost 11 bases and 8 bases, in that order; junction bases with no gene match: 14. The germline V gene encodes CDR1 ENHRY and CDR2 SYGVKD. CDR3 length: 13 amino acids.